What follows are 29 T cell receptor beta chains derived from one specimen sequenced in a study of CD4 T cells in relation to SARS-CoV-2 and coronaviruses. Some clones are missing from TCRdb's copy, which holds only in-frame ones; the method was immunoSEQ multiplex PCR. The profile shows tens of thousands of clones, under 85% of them singletons. For these TCRs, the target antigens are not known. CD4+ T cells from unexposed donors were obtained before the COVID-19 pandemic (2011-2018). Isolation of CD4+ T cells took place after about 9 days in culture. The sequenced material came from CD4+ T cells from PBMCs, cultured in vitro. The receptor source for this set is a human donor in good health.

The chain is built from TRBV5-1 and TRBJ2-1; D is ambiguous. V lost 6 bases and J 2 bases, leaving 15 bases between the germline ends. This CDR3 has 15 residues. Germline CDR1 reads SGHRS; CDR2 reads YFSETQ. Written as DNA, the CDR3 is TGCGCCAGCACCCTTGGGATGGGCACCTACAATGAGCAGTTCTTC. This codes for CASTLGMGTYNEQFF.

This clone was found once. This chain connects TRBV20-1 to TRBJ2-5, with TRBD2 matching 7 bases. The ends lost 3 bases at V and 5 bases at J; junction bases unmatched: 6. CDR3 length: 13 amino acids. Germline V gene sequence: CDR1 DFQATT, CDR2 SNEGSKA (reference sequence). This chain's CDR3 is CSASLGGTETQYF. The CDR3 DNA follows: TGCAGTGCTAGTCTCGGGGGGACTGAGACCCAGTACTTC.

This chain joins TRBV28 and TRBJ1-4; tentatively, D is TRBD1 (5 bases). Trimming took 4 bases from V and 4 from J, leaving 10 bases between them. Germline CDR1 MDHEN, CDR2 SYDVKM. The CDR3 is 14 amino acids. Here the CDR3 reads CASSYGAINEKLFF. Written as DNA, the CDR3 is TGTGCCAGCAGTTACGGGGCTATTAATGAAAAACTGTTTTTT.

This chain connects TRBV11-2 to TRBJ1-1; D gene unclear. With 6 bases removed from V and 7 bases from J, the gap between germline ends came to 15 bases. Germline V gene data show CDR1 as SGHAT and CDR2 as FQNNGV. The CDR3 sequence is 13 residues long. The CDR3 sequence: CASSQRRDLEAFF. The CDR3 DNA reads as TGTGCCAGCAGTCAGAGACGGGATCTTGAAGCTTTCTTT.

V and J are TRBV24-1 and TRBJ2-5, with 9 bases fitting TRBD1. Germline CDR1 and CDR2: KGHDR and SFDVKD. The junction had 6 bases not matched to a gene; V was cut back by 4 bases and J by 1 base. The CDR3 totals 16 residues. In DNA form, the CDR3 reads TGTGCCACCAGTGAAGCCAGGACAGGGGTCCAAGAGACCCAGTACTTC. This sequence encodes CATSEARTGVQETQYF.

J is TRBJ2-7 and V is TRBV30; 9 bases fit TRBD1. This CDR3 is built from 14 residues. With 2 bases clipped from V and 5 bases from J, the junction kept 7 bases outside the gene matches. Germline V CDR1 and CDR2: GTSNPN, SVGIG (reference sequence). CDR3 sequence reads: CAWSSGQGFHEQYF. The CDR3 DNA sequence: TGTGCCTGGAGTAGCGGACAGGGGTTCCACGAGCAGTACTTC.

Only one count was recorded for this clone. The CDR3: CSASSGFYNEQFF. The DNA for the CDR3 is TGCAGTGCTAGTAGCGGGTTCTACAATGAGCAGTTCTTC. The chain recombines TRBV20-1 with TRBJ2-1, with 7 bases lining up with TRBD2. The CDR3 loop spans 13 amino acids. V shed 3 bases and J 3 bases; nucleotides not matched to a gene: 2. CDR1 is DFQATT, CDR2 SNEGSKA, per germline (reference sequence).

The CDR3 sequence is CASSLLQGGGAFF. For the CDR3, the DNA is TGTGCCAGCAGCTTACTACAGGGCGGGGGAGCTTTCTTT. The rearrangement links TRBV7-9 to TRBJ1-1; D may be TRBD1 (6 bases). Trimming shortened V by 2 bases and J by 10 bases, and 14 bases separated the two germline ends. The CDR3 sequence is 13 residues long. Germline V gene sequence: CDR1 SEHNR, CDR2 FQNEAQ (reference sequence).

The chain is built from TRBV4-1 and TRBJ2-7, with 9 bases lining up with TRBD1. After removal of 4 bases from V and 6 bases from J, the junction contained 7 bases not matched to a gene. From germline, CDR1 is MGHRA and CDR2 YSYEKL. This CDR3 comprises 14 residues. This CDR3 is CASSRPGQGIEQYF. The CDR3 DNA reads TGCGCCAGCAGCCGACCGGGACAGGGTATCGAGCAGTACTTC.

The table lists this clone with a count of one. This chain joins TRBV6-1 and TRBJ1-1; maybe TRBD1 (5 bases). The germline CDR1 and CDR2 sequences are MNHNS and SASEGT. V was cut by 3 bases and J by 1 base, with 6 bases left in between. This CDR3 spans 13 amino acids. CDR3 region: CASSDRENTEAFF. The CDR3, as DNA: TGTGCCAGCAGTGACAGGGAGAACACTGAAGCTTTCTTT.

For this clone: Sequence at one end of the junction differs from germline and may be a read error. This sequence joins TRBV7-8 and TRBJ1-4, with TRBD1 matching over 10 bases. CDR1 is SGHVS and CDR2 is FQNEAQ in the germline V gene. This CDR3 region has 13 residues. Here the CDR3 reads CASTDRGNGKLFF. The CDR3, as DNA: TGTGCCAGTACGGACAGGGGGAATGGAAAACTGTTTTTT.

The J gene is TRBJ2-1, the V gene TRBV4-2, with TRBD2 identical over 7 bases. The V gene's germline CDR1 is LGHNA and CDR2 YNFKEQ. V gave up 1 base and J gave up 2 bases; unmatched junction bases: 2. The CDR3 has 15 amino acids. In DNA, the CDR3 is TGTGCCAGCAGCCAAGCTAGCGGAACCTACAATGAGCAGTTCTTC. Protein product: CASSQASGTYNEQFF.

There are a few counts of this clone. The V call is TRBV19, the J call TRBJ1-1; 7 bases line up with TRBD1. Germline CDR1 LNHDA, CDR2 SQIVND (reference sequence). This CDR3 spans 12 amino acids. Trimming cost V 9 bases and J 4 bases; bases outside gene matches: 5. The DNA of the CDR3 is TGTGCCAGCCGCGGACAGGCCACTGAAGCTTTCTTT. It encodes CASRGQATEAFF.

The J gene is TRBJ1-1, the V gene TRBV5-1; 11 bases match TRBD1. The CDR3 runs 13 residues. Germline lookup yields CDR1 SGHRS and CDR2 YFSETQ. With V trimmed by 0 bases and J by 9 bases, 1 base remained unmatched. The CDR3 loop is CASSLGDRGKAFF. CDR3 coding DNA: TGCGCCAGCAGCTTGGGGGACAGGGGGAAAGCTTTCTTT.

The chain carries TRBV5-1 and TRBJ2-3; D unclear. Trimming pared 2 bases from V and 0 bases from J, leaving 7 bases between. CDR1 and CDR2 (germline): SGHRS, YFSETQ. This CDR3 contains 14 residues. Here the CDR3 reads CASSFDGSTDTQYF. The CDR3, as DNA: TGCGCCAGCAGCTTTGACGGGAGCACAGATACGCAGTATTTT.

The chain links TRBV7-3 to TRBJ2-3; D might be TRBD2 (5 bases). The CDR3 consists of 15 residues. CDR1 SGHTA and CDR2 FQGTGA come from the germline V gene. With 0 bases removed from V and 6 bases from J, the gap between germline ends came to 13 bases. CDR3 nucleotides: TGTGCCAGCAGCTTAACCGGAGTGGGAGCGGATACGCAGTATTTT. This codes for CASSLTGVGADTQYF.

This rearrangement joins TRBV2 to TRBJ1-6; no clear D. Trimming took 2 bases from V and 7 from J, leaving 12 bases between them. This CDR3 is built from 15 residues. Germline V CDR1 and CDR2: SNHLY, FYNNEI. The CDR3 DNA follows: TGTGCCAGCAGTGAAAGCGGGCAGCGGAATTCACCCCTCCACTTT. Protein sequence: CASSESGQRNSPLHF.

V is TRBV6-5 and J is TRBJ1-5, with 7 positions matching TRBD1. Trimming removed 5 bases from V and 2 bases from J; junction bases left unmatched: 3. The CDR3 extends over 14 amino acids. Per germline, CDR1 MNHEY and CDR2 SVGAGI. CDR3: CASSPGTGNQPQHF. The CDR3 nucleotides read TGTGCCAGCAGTCCCGGGACAGGCAATCAGCCCCAGCATTTT.

This clone has a handful of counts. The chain employs TRBV3-1 (or the pseudogene TRBV3-2) and TRBJ2-7; D ambiguous. The V end was cut by 1 base, the J end by 6 bases, with 16 bases between. Germline CDR1 and CDR2: LGHDT and YNNKEL (reference sequence). The CDR3 is 15 residues long. CDR3 in DNA: TGTGCCAGCAGCCAAGTGGGAAATACGTTCACCGAGCAGTACTTC. Protein product: CASSQVGNTFTEQYF.

In this sample, this clone turned up a few times. V and J are TRBV5-1 and TRBJ1-3; no firm D call. The CDR3 sequence is 14 residues long. The germline V gene encodes CDR1 SGHRS and CDR2 YFSETQ. Trimming took off 0 bases at V and 6 bases at J, with 10 bases between the two ends. The CDR3 sequence: CASSLGDEENTIYF. The CDR3 DNA sequence: TGCGCCAGCAGCTTGGGCGACGAGGAAAACACCATATATTTT. Based on the CDR3 plus reference TRBV5-1 and TRBJ1-3, the full variable domain is KAGVTQTPRYLIKTRGQQVTLSCSPISGHRSVSWYQQTPGQGLQFLFEYFSETQRNKGNFPGRFSGRQFSNSRSEMNVSTLELGDSALYLCASSLGDEENTIYFGEGSWLTVV.

The rearrangement links TRBV29-1 to TRBJ2-7, with D uncertain. This CDR3 has 12 amino acids. V lost 4 bases, J lost 1 base, and 8 bases lay in between. Looked up from germline, CDR1 is SQVTM and CDR2 is ANQGSEA. CDR3 sequence (DNA): TGCAGCGTTGTGGGGTATTCCTACGAGCAGTACTTC. Its translation is CSVVGYSYEQYF.

This clone was seen only once. The chain employs TRBV9 and TRBJ2-3; D is uncertain. This CDR3 is 16 amino acids long. Germline V lookup: CDR1 SGDLS, CDR2 YYNGEE. V lost 0 bases to trimming and J lost 1 base, with 12 bases between them. The CDR3: CASSVEGDSRTDTQYF. DNA of the CDR3: TGTGCCAGCAGCGTAGAGGGCGATTCGCGCACAGATACGCAGTATTTT.

The rearrangement uses TRBV3-1 (or the pseudogene TRBV3-2) and TRBJ1-5; 8 bases match TRBD1. The length of the CDR3 is 14 residues. Germline trimming cut 5 bases from V and 7 bases from J; bases unmatched to any gene: 7. The V gene's germline CDR1 is LGHDT and CDR2 YNNKEL (reference sequence). CDR3 region: CASSIQGGDQPQHF. Here the CDR3 DNA reads TGTGCCAGCAGCATACAGGGGGGGGACCAGCCCCAGCATTTT.

The CDR3 protein is CASSPSLAGTSEQFF. DNA of the CDR3: TGTGCCAGCTCACCATCTCTAGCGGGGACAAGTGAGCAGTTCTTC. The V call is TRBV18, the J call TRBJ2-1; 9 bases are a match to TRBD2. The CDR3 spans 15 residues. Germline CDR1 and CDR2: KGHSH and LQKENI. The V and J ends lost 2 bases and 9 bases, in that order; junction bases with no gene match: 8.

This clone was recorded only once. This chain links TRBV7-9 with TRBJ1-6; possibly TRBD1 for D (5 bases). CDR3 size: 13 residues. Trimming pared 2 bases from V and 9 bases from J, leaving 8 bases between. Germline V gene lookup returns CDR1 SEHNR and CDR2 FQNEAQ (reference sequence). CDR3 in DNA: TGTGCCAGCAGCTTACGGGACTTTTCACCCCTCCACTTT. It is translated as CASSLRDFSPLHF.

The CDR3 reads CASSLAKNEQFF. CDR3 bases: TGTGCCAGCAGTTTGGCCAAGAATGAGCAGTTCTTC. The chain has TRBV12-3 or TRBV12-4 and TRBJ2-1; D unclear. This CDR3 spans 12 amino acids. Trimming left V 3 bases short and J 7 bases short, with 7 bases between.

V gene TRBV18 combines with J gene TRBJ2-7; D is unclear. Germline lookup yields CDR1 KGHSH and CDR2 LQKENI. The CDR3 has 13 amino acids. V was shortened by 5 bases and J by 2 bases, with 10 bases between the two germline ends. CDR3 bases: TGTGCCAGCTCAGTGGCGGCCGCCTACGAGCAGTACTTC. It is translated as CASSVAAAYEQYF.

The CDR3 spells CASSTDYRGDTQYF. The CDR3, as DNA: TGTGCCAGCAGTACGGACTACAGGGGAGATACGCAGTATTTT. The chain carries TRBV27 and TRBJ2-3; D perhaps matches TRBD1 (7 bases). V lost 5 bases to trimming and J lost 5 bases, with 14 bases between them. This CDR3 is 14 amino acids long. The germline V gene encodes CDR1 MNHEY and CDR2 SMNVEV (reference sequence).

The CDR3 loop is CASGPSGLFQETQYF. The CDR3 coding sequence is TGTGCTAGTGGTCCGTCCGGACTGTTCCAAGAGACCCAGTACTTC. V and J are TRBV12-5 and TRBJ2-5, with D perhaps matching TRBD2 (5 bases). The germline V gene encodes CDR1 LGHNT and CDR2 FRNRAP. This CDR3 has 15 residues. With 5 bases removed from V and 1 base from J, the gap between germline ends came to 14 bases.